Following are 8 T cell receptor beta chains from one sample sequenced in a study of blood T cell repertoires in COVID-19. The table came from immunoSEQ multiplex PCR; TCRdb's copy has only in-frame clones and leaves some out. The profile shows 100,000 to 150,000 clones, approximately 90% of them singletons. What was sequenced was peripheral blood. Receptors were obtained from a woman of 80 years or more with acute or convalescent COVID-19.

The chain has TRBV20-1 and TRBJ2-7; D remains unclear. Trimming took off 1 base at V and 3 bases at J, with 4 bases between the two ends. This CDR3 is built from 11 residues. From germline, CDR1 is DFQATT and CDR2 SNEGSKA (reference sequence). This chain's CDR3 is CSARVGYEQYF. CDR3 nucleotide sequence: TGCAGTGCTAGAGTCGGCTACGAGCAGTACTTC.

This CDR3 is CASNQGGEAFF. DNA of the CDR3: TGTGCCAGTAACCAGGGGGGCGAAGCTTTCTTT. J is TRBJ1-1 and V is TRBV19; 7 bases are shared with TRBD1. This CDR3 comprises 11 residues. The V segment lost 7 bases and the J segment 8 bases; nucleotides outside the gene matches: 4. CDR1 and CDR2 from the germline V gene are LNHDA and SQIVND (reference sequence).

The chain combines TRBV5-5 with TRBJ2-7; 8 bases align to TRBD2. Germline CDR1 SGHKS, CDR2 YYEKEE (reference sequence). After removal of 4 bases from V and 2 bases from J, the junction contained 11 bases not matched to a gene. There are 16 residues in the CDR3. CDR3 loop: CASSRQSGGATYEQYF. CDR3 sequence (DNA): TGTGCCAGCAGCCGCCAAAGCGGGGGAGCTACCTACGAGCAGTACTTC.

The CDR3 region is CASSLEVGAVDTQYF. CDR3 in DNA: TGCGCCAGCAGCTTGGAGGTGGGAGCTGTAGATACGCAGTATTTT. The chain has TRBV5-1 and TRBJ2-3, with D maybe TRBD2 (5 bases). Germline CDR1 reads SGHRS; CDR2 reads YFSETQ. The CDR3 contains 15 residues. V was cut by 0 bases and J by 5 bases, with 13 bases left in between.

The CDR3 protein is CASSQDSASDYSYEQYF. CDR3 in DNA: TGTGCCAGCAGCCAAGATTCCGCCTCGGACTACTCCTACGAGCAGTACTTC. The chain combines TRBV4-2 with TRBJ2-7; weak D call: TRBD2 (6 bases). CDR1 is LGHNA and CDR2 is YNFKEQ in the germline V gene. The V end was cut by 0 bases, the J end by 0 bases, with 15 bases between. The CDR3 is 17 residues long.

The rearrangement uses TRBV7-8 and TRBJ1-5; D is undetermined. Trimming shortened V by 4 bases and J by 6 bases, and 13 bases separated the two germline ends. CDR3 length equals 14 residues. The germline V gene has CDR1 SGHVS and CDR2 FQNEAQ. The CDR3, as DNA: TGTGCCAGCAGCTCCGGAGAGGTCAGTCAGCCCCAGCATTTT. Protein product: CASSSGEVSQPQHF.

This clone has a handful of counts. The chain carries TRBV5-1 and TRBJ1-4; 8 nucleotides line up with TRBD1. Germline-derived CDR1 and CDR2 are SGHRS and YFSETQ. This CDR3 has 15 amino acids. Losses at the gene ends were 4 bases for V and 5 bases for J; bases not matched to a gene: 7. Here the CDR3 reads CASSPGDRMNEKLFF. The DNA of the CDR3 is TGCGCCAGCAGCCCCGGGGACAGGATGAATGAAAAACTGTTTTTT.

The CDR3 nucleotides read TGTGCCAGCAGTTACCCCCCGGGACAGGGCACCGGGGAGCTGTTTTTT. Translating it yields CASSYPPGQGTGELFF. This chain links TRBV6-6 with TRBJ2-2, with 9 bases matching TRBD1. CDR1 MNHNY and CDR2 SVGAGI come from the germline V gene (reference sequence). CDR3 length: 16 residues. Trimming cost V 2 bases and J 4 bases; bases outside gene matches: 5.